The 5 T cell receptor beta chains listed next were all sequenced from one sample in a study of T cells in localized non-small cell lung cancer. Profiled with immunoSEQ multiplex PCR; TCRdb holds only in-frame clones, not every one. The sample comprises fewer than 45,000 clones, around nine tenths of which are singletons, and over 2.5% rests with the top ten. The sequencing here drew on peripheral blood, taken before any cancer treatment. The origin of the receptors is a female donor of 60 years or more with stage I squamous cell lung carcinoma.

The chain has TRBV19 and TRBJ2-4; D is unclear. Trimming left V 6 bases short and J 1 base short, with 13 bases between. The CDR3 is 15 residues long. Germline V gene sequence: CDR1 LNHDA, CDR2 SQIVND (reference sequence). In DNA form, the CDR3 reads TGTGCCAGTAGGGGTTTGGCGGAGGCCAAAAACATTCAGTACTTC. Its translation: CASRGLAEAKNIQYF.

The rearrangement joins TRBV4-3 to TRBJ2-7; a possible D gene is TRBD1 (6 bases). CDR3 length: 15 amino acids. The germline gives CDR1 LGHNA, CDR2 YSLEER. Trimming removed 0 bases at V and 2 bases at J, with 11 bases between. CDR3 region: CASSQEHRETYEQYF. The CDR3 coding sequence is TGCGCCAGCAGCCAAGAACACAGGGAGACCTACGAGCAGTACTTC.

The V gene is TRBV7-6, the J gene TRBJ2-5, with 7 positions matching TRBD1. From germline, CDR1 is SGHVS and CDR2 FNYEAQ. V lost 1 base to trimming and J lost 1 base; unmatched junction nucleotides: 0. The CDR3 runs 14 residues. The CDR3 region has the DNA TGTGCCAGCAGCTTAGGGACAGGCCAAGAGACCCAGTACTTC. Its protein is CASSLGTGQETQYF. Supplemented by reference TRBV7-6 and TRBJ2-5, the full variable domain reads GAGVSQSPRYKVTKRGQDVALRCDPISGHVSLYWYRQALGQGPEFLTYFNYEAQQDKSGLPNDRFSAERPEGSISTLTIQRTEQRDSAMYRCASSLGTGQETQYFGPGTRLLVL.

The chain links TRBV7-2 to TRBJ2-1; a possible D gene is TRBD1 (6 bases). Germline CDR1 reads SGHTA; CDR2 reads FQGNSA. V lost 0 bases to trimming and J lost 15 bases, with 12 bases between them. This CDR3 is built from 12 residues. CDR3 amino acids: CASSLATGSRFF. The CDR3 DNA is TGTGCCAGCAGCTTAGCCACAGGGTCTAGGTTCTTC.

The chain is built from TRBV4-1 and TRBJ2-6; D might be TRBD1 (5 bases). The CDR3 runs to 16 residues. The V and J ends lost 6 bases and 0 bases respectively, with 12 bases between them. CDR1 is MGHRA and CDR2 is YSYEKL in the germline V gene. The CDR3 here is CASRSRVSSGANVLTF. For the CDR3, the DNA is TGCGCCAGCAGGAGCAGGGTCAGCTCTGGGGCCAACGTCCTGACTTTC.